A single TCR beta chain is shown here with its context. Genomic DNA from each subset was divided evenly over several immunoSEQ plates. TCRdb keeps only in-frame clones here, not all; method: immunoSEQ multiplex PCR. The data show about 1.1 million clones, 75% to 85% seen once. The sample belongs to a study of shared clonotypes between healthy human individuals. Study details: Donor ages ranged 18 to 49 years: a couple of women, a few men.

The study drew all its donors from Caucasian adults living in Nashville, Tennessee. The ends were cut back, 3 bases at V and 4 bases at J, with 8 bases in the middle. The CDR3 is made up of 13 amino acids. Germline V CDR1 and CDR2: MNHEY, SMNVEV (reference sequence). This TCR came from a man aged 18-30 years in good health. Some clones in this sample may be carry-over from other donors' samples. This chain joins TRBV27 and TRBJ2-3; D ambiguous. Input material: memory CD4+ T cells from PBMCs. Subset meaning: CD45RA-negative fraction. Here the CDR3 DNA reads TGTGCCAGCAGTTTTATCCTAGCAGATACGCAGTATTTT. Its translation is CASSFILADTQYF.